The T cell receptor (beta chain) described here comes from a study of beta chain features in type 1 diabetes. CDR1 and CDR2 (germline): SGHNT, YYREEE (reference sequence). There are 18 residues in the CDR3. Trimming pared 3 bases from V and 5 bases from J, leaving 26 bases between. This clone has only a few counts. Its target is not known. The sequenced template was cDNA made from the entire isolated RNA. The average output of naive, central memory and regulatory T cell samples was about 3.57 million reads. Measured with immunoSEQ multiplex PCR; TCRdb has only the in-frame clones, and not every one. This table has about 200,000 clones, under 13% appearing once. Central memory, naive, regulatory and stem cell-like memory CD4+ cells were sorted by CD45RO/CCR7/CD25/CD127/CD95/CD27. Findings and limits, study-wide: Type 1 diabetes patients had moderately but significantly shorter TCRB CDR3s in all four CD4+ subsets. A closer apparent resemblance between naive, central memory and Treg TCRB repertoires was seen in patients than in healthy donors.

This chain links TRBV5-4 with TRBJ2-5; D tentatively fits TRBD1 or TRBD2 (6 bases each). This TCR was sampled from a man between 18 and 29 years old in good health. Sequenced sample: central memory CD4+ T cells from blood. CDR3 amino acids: CASSSGARGARRKETQYF. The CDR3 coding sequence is TGTGCCAGCAGCTCGGGGGCCCGTGGGGCCCGCCGGAAGGAGACCCAGTACTTC.